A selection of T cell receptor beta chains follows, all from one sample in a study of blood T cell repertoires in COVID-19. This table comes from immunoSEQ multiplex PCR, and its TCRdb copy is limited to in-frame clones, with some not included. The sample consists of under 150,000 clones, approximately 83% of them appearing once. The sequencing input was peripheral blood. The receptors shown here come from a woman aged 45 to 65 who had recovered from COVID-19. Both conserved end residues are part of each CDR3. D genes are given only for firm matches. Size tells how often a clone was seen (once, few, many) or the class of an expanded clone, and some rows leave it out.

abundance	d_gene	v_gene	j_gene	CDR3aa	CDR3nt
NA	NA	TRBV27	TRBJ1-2	CASTTGRGYGYTF	TGTGCCAGCACCACAGGGAGGGGCTATGGCTACACCTTC
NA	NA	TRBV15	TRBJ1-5	CATSGLGQPQHF	TGTGCCACCAGCGGGCTGGGTCAGCCCCAGCATTTT
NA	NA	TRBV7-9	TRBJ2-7	CASSSEGRGEQYF	TGTGCCAGCAGCTCCGAGGGCCGGGGCGAGCAGTACTTC
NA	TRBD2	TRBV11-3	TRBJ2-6	CASSFGLASGANVLTF	TGTGCCAGCAGCTTCGGACTAGCGTCGGGGGCCAACGTCCTGACTTTC
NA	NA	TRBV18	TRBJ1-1	CASSPTWGRGYTEAFF	TGTGCCAGCTCACCAACTTGGGGGAGGGGGTACACTGAAGCTTTCTTT
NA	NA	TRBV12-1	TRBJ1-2	CASSLDPGQKLKRSGYTF	TGTGCCAGCAGCTTGGATCCGGGACAGAAACTTAAAAGAAGTGGCTACACCTTC
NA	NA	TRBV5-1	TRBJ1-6	CASGAGDNSPLHF	TGCGCCAGCGGTGCCGGAGATAATTCACCCCTCCACTTT
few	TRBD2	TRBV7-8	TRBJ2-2	CASSGQLGLAGTTGELFF	TGTGCCAGCAGCGGACAGTTGGGACTAGCGGGAACCACCGGGGAGCTGTTTTTT
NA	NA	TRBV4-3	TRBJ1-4	CASSQETIGNRLFF	TGCGCCAGCAGCCAAGAGACTATCGGGAATCGACTGTTTTTT
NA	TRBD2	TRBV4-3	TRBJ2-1	CASSQDQLAGGPSYNEQFF	TGCGCCAGCAGCCAAGATCAACTAGCGGGAGGGCCTTCCTACAATGAGCAGTTCTTC
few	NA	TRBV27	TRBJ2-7	CASSLSRGHSSYEQYF	TGTGCCAGCAGTTTAAGCAGGGGCCACAGCTCCTACGAGCAGTACTTC
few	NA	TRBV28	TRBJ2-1	CASSLYGRGQFF	TGTGCCAGCAGTTTATATGGTCGGGGGCAGTTCTTC
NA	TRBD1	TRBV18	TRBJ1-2	CASSPPSTGGDYGYTF	TGTGCCAGCTCACCACCTTCGACAGGGGGTGACTATGGCTACACCTTC
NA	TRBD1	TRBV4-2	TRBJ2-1	CASSPDRDEQFF	TGTGCCAGCAGCCCGGACAGGGATGAGCAGTTCTTC
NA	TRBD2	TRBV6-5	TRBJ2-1	CASSPGLVTYNEQFF	TGTGCCAGCAGCCCGGGACTAGTAACCTACAATGAGCAGTTCTTC
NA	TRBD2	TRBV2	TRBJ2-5	CATGGGAEETQYF	TGTGCCACGGGCGGGGGGGCTGAAGAGACCCAGTACTTC
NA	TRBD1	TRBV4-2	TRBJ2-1	CASSQLDRGRGEQFF	TGTGCCAGCAGCCAACTGGACAGGGGTCGTGGTGAGCAGTTCTTC
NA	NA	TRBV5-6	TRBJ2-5	CASSFTGVQETQYF	TGTGCCAGCAGCTTTACGGGGGTCCAAGAGACCCAGTACTTC
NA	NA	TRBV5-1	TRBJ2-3	CASSLPQNTDTQYF	TGCGCCAGCAGCTTGCCCCAGAACACAGATACGCAGTATTTT
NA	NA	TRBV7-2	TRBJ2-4	CASSLSPQKNIQYF	TGTGCCAGCAGCCTCTCCCCACAGAAAAACATTCAGTACTTC
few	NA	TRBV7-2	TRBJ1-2	CASALQSGKNYGYTF	TGTGCCAGCGCTCTACAATCCGGGAAAAACTATGGCTACACCTTC
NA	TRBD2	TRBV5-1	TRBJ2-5	CASSLRPGLAGGRTAETQYF	TGCGCCAGCAGCCTTAGACCGGGACTAGCGGGGGGGCGAACCGCGGAGACCCAGTACTTC
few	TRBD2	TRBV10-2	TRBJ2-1	CASRLAGGLGDEQFF	TGCGCCAGCAGGCTAGCGGGGGGCTTAGGGGATGAGCAGTTCTTC
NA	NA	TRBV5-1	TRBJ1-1	CASSLSAGTGITEAFF	TGCGCCAGCAGCTTGTCGGCAGGGACTGGGATCACTGAAGCTTTCTTT
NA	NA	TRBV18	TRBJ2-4	CASSPRAGYLAKNIQYF	TGTGCCAGCTCACCACGGGCAGGCTACCTAGCCAAAAACATTCAGTACTTC
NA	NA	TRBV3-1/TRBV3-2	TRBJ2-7	CASSQEEPPYEQYF	TGTGCCAGCAGCCAAGAAGAGCCCCCCTACGAGCAGTACTTC
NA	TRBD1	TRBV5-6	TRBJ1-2	CASSRPGTEYGYTF	TGTGCCAGCAGCAGGCCCGGGACAGAGTATGGCTACACCTTC
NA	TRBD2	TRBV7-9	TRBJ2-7	CASSSGLAIYEQYF	TGTGCCAGCAGCTCGGGACTAGCGATCTACGAGCAGTACTTC
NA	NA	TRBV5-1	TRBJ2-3	CASSLGLSTDTQYF	TGCGCCAGCAGCTTAGGACTGAGCACAGATACGCAGTATTTT
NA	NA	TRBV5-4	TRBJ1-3	CASSLARRGSGNTIYF	TGTGCCAGCAGCTTGGCCCGCAGGGGATCAGGAAACACCATATATTTT
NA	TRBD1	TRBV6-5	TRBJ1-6	CASSYSITGGRAPLHF	TGTGCCAGCAGTTACTCGATTACAGGGGGCCGGGCACCCCTCCACTTT
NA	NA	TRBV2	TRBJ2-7	CASSQAGLYEQYF	TGTGCCAGCAGTCAGGCAGGCCTCTACGAGCAGTACTTC
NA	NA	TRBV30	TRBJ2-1	CAWTPGTVYNEQFF	TGTGCCTGGACCCCCGGGACTGTATACAATGAGCAGTTCTTC
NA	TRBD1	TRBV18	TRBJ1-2	CASSPDRDYGYTF	TGTGCCAGCTCACCGGACAGGGACTATGGCTACACCTTC
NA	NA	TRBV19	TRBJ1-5	CASSTAGVAQPQHF	TGTGCCAGTAGTACAGCAGGGGTGGCTCAGCCCCAGCATTTT
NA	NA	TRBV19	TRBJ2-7	CASSNRGLTYEQYF	TGTGCCAGTAGTAACAGGGGACTTACCTACGAGCAGTACTTC
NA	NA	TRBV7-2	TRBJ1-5	CASSLAPGASNQPQHF	TGTGCCAGCAGCTTAGCGCCAGGGGCGAGCAATCAGCCCCAGCATTTT
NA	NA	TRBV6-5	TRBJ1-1	CASKGGPAEAFF	TGTGCCAGCAAGGGGGGGCCGGCTGAAGCTTTCTTT
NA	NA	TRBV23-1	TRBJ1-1	CASSQCGGTNTEAFF	TGCGCCAGCAGTCAATGCGGGGGGACGAACACTGAAGCTTTCTTT